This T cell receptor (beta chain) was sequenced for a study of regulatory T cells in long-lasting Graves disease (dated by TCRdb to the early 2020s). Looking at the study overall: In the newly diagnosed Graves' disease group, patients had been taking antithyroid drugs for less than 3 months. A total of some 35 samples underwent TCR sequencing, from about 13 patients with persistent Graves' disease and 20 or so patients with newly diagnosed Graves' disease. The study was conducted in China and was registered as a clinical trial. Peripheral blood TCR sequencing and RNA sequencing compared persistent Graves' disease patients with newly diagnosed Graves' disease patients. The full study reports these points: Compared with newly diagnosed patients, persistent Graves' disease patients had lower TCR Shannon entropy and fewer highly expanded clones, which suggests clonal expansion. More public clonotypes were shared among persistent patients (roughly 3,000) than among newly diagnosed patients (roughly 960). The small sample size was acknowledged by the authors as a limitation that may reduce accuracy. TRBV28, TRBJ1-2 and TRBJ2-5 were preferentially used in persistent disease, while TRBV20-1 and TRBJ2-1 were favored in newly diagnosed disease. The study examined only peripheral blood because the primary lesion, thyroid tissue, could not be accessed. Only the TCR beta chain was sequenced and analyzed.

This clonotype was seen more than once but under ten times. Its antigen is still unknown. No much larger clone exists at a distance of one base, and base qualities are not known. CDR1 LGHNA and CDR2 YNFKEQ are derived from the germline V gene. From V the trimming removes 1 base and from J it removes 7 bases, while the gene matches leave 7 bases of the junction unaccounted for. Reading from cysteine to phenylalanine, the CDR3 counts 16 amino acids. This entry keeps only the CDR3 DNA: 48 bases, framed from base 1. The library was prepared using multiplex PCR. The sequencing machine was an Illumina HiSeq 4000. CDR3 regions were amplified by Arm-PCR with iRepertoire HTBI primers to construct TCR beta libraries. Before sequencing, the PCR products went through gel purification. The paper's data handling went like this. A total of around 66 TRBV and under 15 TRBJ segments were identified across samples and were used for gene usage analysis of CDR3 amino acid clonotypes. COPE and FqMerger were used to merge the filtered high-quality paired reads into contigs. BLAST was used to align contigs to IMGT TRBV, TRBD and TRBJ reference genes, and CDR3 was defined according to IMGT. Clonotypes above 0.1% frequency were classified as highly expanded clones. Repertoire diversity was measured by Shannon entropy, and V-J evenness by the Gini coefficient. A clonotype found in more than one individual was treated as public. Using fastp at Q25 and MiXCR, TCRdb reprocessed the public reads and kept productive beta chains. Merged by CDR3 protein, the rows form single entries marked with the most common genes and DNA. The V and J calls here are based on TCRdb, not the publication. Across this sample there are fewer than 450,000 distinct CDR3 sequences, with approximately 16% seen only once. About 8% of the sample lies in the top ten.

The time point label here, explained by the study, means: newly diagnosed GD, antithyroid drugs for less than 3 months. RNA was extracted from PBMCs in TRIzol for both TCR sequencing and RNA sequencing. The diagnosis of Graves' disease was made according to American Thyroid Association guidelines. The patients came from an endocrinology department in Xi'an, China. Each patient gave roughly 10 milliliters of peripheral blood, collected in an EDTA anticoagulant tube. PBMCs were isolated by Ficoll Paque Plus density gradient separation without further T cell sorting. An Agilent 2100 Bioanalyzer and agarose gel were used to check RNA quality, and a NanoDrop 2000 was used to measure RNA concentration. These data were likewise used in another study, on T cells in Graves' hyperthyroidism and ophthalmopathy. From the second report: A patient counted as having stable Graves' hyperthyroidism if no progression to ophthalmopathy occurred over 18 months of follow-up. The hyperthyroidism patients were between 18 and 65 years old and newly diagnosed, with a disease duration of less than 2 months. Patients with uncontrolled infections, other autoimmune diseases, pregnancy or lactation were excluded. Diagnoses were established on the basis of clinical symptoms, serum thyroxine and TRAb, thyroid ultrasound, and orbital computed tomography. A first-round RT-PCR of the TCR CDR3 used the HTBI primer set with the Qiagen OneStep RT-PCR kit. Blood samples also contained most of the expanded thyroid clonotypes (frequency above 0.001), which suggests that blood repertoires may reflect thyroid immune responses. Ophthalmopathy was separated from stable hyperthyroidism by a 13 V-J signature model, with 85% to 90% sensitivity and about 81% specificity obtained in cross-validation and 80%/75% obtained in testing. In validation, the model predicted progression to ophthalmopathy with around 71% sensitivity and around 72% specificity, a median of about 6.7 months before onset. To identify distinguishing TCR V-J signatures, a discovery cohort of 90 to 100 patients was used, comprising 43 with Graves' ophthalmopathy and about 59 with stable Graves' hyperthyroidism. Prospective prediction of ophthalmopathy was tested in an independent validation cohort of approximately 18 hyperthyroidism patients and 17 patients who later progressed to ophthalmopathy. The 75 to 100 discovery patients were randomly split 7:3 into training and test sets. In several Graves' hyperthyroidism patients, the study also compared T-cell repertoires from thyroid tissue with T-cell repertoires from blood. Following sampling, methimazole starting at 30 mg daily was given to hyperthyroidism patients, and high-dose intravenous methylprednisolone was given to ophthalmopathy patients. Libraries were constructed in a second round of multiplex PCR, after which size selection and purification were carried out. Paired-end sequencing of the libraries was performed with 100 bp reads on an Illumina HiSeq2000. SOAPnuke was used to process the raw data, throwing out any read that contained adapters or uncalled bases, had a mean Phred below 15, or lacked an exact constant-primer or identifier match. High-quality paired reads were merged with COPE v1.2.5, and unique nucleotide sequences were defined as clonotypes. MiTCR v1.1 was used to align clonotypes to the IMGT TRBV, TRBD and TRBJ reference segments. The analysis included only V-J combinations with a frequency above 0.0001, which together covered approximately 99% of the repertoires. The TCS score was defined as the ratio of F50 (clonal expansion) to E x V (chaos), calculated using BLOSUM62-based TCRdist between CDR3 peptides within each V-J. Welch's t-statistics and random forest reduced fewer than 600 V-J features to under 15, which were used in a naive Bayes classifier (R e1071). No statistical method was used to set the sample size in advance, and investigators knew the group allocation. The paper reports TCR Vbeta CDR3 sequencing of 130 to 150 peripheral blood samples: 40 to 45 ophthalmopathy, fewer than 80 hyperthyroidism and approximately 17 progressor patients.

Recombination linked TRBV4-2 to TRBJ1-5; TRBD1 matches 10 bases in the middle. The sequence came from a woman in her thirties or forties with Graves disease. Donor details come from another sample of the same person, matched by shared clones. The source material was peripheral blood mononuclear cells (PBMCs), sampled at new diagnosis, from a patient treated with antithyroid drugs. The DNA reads TGTGCCAGCAGCCAAGGGGGGACAGGGGCCGGGCAGCCCCAGCATTTT. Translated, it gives CASSQGGTGAGQPQHF.